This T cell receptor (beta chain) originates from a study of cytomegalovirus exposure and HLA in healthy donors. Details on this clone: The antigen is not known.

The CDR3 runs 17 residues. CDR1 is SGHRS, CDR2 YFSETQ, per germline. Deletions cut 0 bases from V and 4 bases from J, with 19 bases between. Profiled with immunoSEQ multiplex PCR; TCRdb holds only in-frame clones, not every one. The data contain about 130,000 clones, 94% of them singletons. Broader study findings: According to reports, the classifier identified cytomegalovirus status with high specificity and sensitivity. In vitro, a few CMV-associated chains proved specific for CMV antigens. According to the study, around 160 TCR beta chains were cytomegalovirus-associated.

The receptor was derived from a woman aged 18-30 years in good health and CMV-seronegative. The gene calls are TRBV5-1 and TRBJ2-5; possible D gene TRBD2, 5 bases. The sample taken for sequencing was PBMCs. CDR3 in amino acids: CASSLAPYPGSGETQYF. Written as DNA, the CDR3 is TGCGCCAGCAGCTTGGCCCCTTACCCGGGATCCGGAGAGACCCAGTACTTC.